The clone carrying this TCR beta chain was observed many times. What it recognizes is unknown. This sample is part of a study of Graves' ophthalmopathy and Graves' hyperthyroidism. The overall study: Blood was drawn at initial diagnosis, before any treatment. Study-level results: It was with around 67% sensitivity and approximately 75% specificity that the model predicted ophthalmopathy progression. Among thyroid clonotypes expanded above 0.001 frequency, most also appeared in blood.

Researchers took RNA transcripts and amplified TCR beta CDR3 regions from them. Scientists carried out first-round RT-PCR using HTBI primers and then a second-round multiplex PCR. MiXCR, applied by TCRdb to the multiplex PCR reads, yields one record per CDR3 protein. Of 170,000 or so distinct CDR3 sequences in the sample, approximately 40% were seen once. Ophthalmopathy cases showed moderate-to-severe activity, scoring CAS ≥3 and NOSPECS ≥4, with duration under 3 months. The germline V gene has CDR1 SGHDT and CDR2 YYEEEE. V lost 3 bases, J lost 8 bases, and 10 bases stayed unmatched. This CDR3 contains 16 residues.

This TCR was recovered from a woman aged 35 to 49 with Graves' ophthalmopathy. The chain couples TRBV5-6 to TRBJ1-6; 8 bases match TRBD1. Material for sequencing was peripheral blood. CDR3 sequence reads: CASSYPGQDFYSPLHF. The CDR3 DNA is TGTGCCAGCAGCTACCCGGGACAGGATTTTTATTCACCCCTCCACTTT.